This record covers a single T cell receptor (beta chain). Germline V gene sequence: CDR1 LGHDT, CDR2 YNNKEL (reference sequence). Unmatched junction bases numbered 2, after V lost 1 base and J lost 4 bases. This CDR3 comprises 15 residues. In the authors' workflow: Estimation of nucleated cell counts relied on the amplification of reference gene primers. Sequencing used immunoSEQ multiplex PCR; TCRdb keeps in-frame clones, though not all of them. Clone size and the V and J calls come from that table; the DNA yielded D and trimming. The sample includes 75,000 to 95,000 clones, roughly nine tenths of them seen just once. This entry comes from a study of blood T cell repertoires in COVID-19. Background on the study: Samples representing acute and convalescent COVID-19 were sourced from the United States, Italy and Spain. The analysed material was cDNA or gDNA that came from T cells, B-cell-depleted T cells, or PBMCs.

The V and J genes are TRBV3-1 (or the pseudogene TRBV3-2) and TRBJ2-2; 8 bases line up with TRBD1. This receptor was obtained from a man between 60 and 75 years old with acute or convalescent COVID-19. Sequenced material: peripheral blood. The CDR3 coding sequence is TGTGCCAGCAGCCAAGGGACAGGGTCCACCGGGGAGCTGTTTTTT. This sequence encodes CASSQGTGSTGELFF.